The 2 T cell receptor beta chains below come from one sample, sequenced in a study of molecular identifiers for immune sequencing clone quantification. TCRdb fed the PCR reads into MiXCR, producing one record per CDR3 protein. Among about 320,000 distinct CDR3 sequences listed, 24% were seen once. The sequenced sample was naive CD8+ T cells from blood, with Jurkat cell RNA spiked in. Subset indicated: FACS-sorted CD8+CD4-CCR7+CD45RA+ naive T cells. The receptors originated from a human donor in good health. Some libraries in this study had Jurkat cell RNA spiked in.

The chain links TRBV29-1 to TRBJ2-1; the match to TRBD2 covers 8 bases. The trim removed 2 bases at V and 3 bases at J, leaving 15 bases unmatched. The CDR3 totals 18 residues. The germline CDR1 and CDR2 sequences are SQVTM and ANQGSEA. The CDR3 loop is CSVEFPGPIAGYYNEQFF. CDR3 in DNA: TGCAGCGTTGAATTCCCCGGACCAATAGCGGGGTACTACAATGAGCAGTTCTTC.

The chain combines TRBV5-6 with TRBJ2-3, with a tentative D call TRBD2 (6 bases). V lost 4 bases and J 0 bases, leaving 12 bases between the germline ends. CDR3 length equals 15 residues. Per the germline V gene, CDR1 is SGHDT and CDR2 is YYEEEE. CDR3 sequence: CASSGEVGSTDTQYF. As DNA, the CDR3 is TGTGCCAGCAGCGGGGAGGTCGGAAGCACAGATACGCAGTATTTT.